Each of the 8 T cell receptor beta chains below was sequenced from the same sample in a study of molecular identifiers for immune sequencing clone quantification. MiXCR, applied by TCRdb to the PCR reads, yields one record per CDR3 protein. The table shows approximately 550,000 distinct CDR3 sequences, with roughly 26% occurring only once. The sequencing input was naive CD8+ T cells from blood, with Jurkat cell RNA spiked in. Indicated subset: FACS-sorted CD8+CD4-CCR7+CD45RA+ naive T cells. These receptors all stem from a human donor in good health. Some libraries in this study had Jurkat cell RNA spiked in.

There are a few counts of this clonotype. The rearrangement joins TRBV6-1 to TRBJ2-5; TRBD1 is a possible D gene (5 bases). In germline, CDR1 is MNHNS, CDR2 SASEGT. The CDR3 length is 15 residues. V gave up 3 bases and J gave up 2 bases, with 13 bases separating them. This chain's CDR3 is CASSELGHAQETQYF. Written as DNA, the CDR3 is TGTGCCAGCAGTGAGCTCGGACACGCACAAGAGACCCAGTACTTC.

The J gene is TRBJ2-1, the V gene TRBV4-3; D is ambiguous. Trimming took 3 bases from V and 2 from J, leaving 8 bases between them. The CDR3 loop spans 14 amino acids. The V gene's germline CDR1 is LGHNA and CDR2 YSLEER. CDR3 residues: CASSQFNPYNEQFF. DNA for the CDR3: TGCGCCAGCAGCCAGTTTAACCCCTACAATGAGCAGTTCTTC.

Remarks on this clonotype: Possible read error: a much larger clone is one base away. The gene calls are TRBV7-8 and TRBJ2-7, with D perhaps being TRBD1 or TRBD2 (5 bases each). The CDR3 has 15 amino acids. Germline CDR1 is SGHVS and CDR2 is FQNEAQ. Written as DNA, the CDR3 is TGTGCCAGCAGCCCGGGACCGCGAGCCTCCTACGAGCACTACTTC. Amino acid sequence: CASSPGPRASYEHYF.

Details on this clonotype: A much larger clone differs by one base, so this may be a read error. The gene calls are TRBV4-3 and TRBJ1-2, with D uncertain. In germline, CDR1 is LGHNA, CDR2 YSLEER. CDR3 size: 14 residues. The CDR3 loop reads CAGSPQDWPYGYTF. The CDR3 DNA follows: TGCGCCGGCAGCCCCCAAGATTGGCCGTATGGCTACACCTTC.

This chain uses TRBV19 with TRBJ1-2; D gene ambiguous. Trimming left V 8 bases short and J 1 base short, with 2 bases between. Germline loops: CDR1 LNHDA, CDR2 SQIVND (reference sequence). The CDR3 loop spans 10 amino acids. CDR3 sequence: CASFNYGYTF. Written as DNA, the CDR3 is TGTGCCAGTTTTAACTATGGCTACACCTTC. The variable domain in full, with the rest retrieved from reference TRBV19 and TRBJ1-2, is DGGITQSPKYLFRKEGQNVTLSCEQNLNHDAMYWYRQDPGQGLRLIYYSQIVNDFQKGDIAEGYSVSREKKESFPLTVTSAQKNPTAFYLCASFNYGYTFGSGTRLTVV.

This clonotype was seen a few times. This chain uses TRBV12-3 or TRBV12-4 with TRBJ2-5, with TRBD1 matching over 8 bases. CDR3 length: 17 residues. J lost 1 base, V lost 6 bases, and 13 bases had no gene match. The CDR3 spells CASSWDRNGAFQETQYF. The CDR3 DNA is TGTGCCAGCAGCTGGGACAGGAACGGGGCATTCCAAGAGACCCAGTACTTC.

Note on this clonotype: A much larger clone lies one base from this, so it may be a read error. The rearrangement links TRBV6-5 to TRBJ2-1, with 10 bases that match TRBD1. This CDR3 region has 14 residues. The ends lost 8 bases at V and 8 bases at J; junction bases unmatched: 9. In germline, CDR1 is MNHEY, CDR2 SVGAGI. CDR3 amino acids: CASCQDRGYDEQFF. The CDR3 bases are TGTGCCAGCTGTCAGGACAGGGGGTACGATGAGCAGTTCTTC.

On this clonotype: The conserved final phenylalanine or tryptophan is absent from the CDR3, which likely points to a read error. The chain has TRBV9 and TRBJ2-7; 8 nucleotides agree with TRBD2. Trimming removed 2 bases from V and 4 bases from J; junction bases left unmatched: 8. The CDR3 covers 15 residues. CDR1 and CDR2 (germline): SGDLS, YYNGEE. This chain's CDR3 is CASSVGGLDTYEQYL. In DNA form, the CDR3 reads TGTGCCAGCAGCGTCGGGGGACTAGATACGTACGAGCAGTACCTC.